This entry describes one T cell receptor beta chain. These data originate in a study of blood T cell repertoires in COVID-19. Method: immunoSEQ multiplex PCR; TCRdb's copy keeps in-frame clones and lacks some. The sample comprises tens of thousands of clones, roughly nine tenths of which are singletons, and over 12% rests with the top ten. Sequencing was done on a sample of peripheral blood. The clonotype comes from a male donor with acute or convalescent COVID-19.

CDR3 sequence (DNA): TGTGCCAGCAGTAGTCTAGCGGGGGGCAATGAGCAGTTCTTC. It yields the protein CASSSLAGGNEQFF. The V call is TRBV6-5, the J call TRBJ2-1, with 11 bases that match TRBD2. This CDR3 region has 14 residues. Germline CDR1 reads MNHEY; CDR2 reads SVGAGI. V trimming: 5 bases; J trimming: 6 bases; junction bases outside the gene matches: 3.